This T cell receptor beta chain originates from a study of T cells in Graves' hyperthyroidism and ophthalmopathy. Whole-study results and caveats: Researchers found most expanded thyroid clonotypes above 0.001 in blood as well.

TCR beta CDR3 regions were amplified from RNA transcripts. Researchers ran a first-round RT-PCR on the TCR CDR3 using the HTBI primer set. TCRdb analysed the multiplex PCR reads with MiXCR anew, one entry per CDR3 protein. There are more than 300,000 distinct CDR3 sequences in the sample; around 14% occur only once, and 8% to 13% lies in the top ten. This CDR3 is built from 12 residues. Trimming shortened V by 5 bases and J by 3 bases, and 7 bases separated the two germline ends. Germline CDR1 reads SGHNT; CDR2 reads YENEEA. A few counts support this clonotype. The antigen is undetermined. The TCR was taken from a woman aged 60-70 years with Graves' hyperthyroidism. This chain connects TRBV11-3 to TRBJ1-1, with D uncertain. The sample taken for sequencing was blood. The chain's CDR3 is CASSPNDTEAFF. The DNA for the CDR3 is TGTGCCAGCAGCCCCAATGACACTGAAGCTTTCTTT.